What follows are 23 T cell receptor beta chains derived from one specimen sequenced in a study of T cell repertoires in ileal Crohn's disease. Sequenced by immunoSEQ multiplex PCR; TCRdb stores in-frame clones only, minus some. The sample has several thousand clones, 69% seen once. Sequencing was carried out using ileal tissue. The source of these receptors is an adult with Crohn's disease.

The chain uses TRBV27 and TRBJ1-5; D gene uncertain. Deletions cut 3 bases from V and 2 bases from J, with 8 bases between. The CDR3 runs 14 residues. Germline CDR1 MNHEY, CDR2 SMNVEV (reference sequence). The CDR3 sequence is CASSFTAGNQPQHF. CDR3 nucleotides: TGTGCCAGCAGTTTTACGGCGGGCAATCAGCCCCAGCATTTT.

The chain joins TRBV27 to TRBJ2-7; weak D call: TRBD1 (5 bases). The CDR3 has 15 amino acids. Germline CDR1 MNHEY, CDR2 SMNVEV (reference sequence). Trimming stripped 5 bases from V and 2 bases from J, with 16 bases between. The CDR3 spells CASSEGFRATYEQYF. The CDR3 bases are TGTGCCAGCAGTGAAGGTTTCAGGGCTACCTACGAGCAGTACTTC.

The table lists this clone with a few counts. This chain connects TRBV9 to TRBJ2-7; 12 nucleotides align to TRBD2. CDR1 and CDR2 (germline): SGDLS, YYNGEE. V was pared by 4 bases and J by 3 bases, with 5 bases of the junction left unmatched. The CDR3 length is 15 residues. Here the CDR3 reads CASSPRTSGDYEQYF. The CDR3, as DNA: TGTGCCAGCAGCCCTCGGACTAGCGGGGACTACGAGCAGTACTTC. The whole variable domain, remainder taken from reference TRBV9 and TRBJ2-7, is DSGVTQTPKHLITATGQRVTLRCSPRSGDLSVYWYQQSLDQGLQFLIQYYNGEERAKGNILERFSAQQFPDLHSELNLSSLELGDSALYFCASSPRTSGDYEQYFGPGTRLTVT.

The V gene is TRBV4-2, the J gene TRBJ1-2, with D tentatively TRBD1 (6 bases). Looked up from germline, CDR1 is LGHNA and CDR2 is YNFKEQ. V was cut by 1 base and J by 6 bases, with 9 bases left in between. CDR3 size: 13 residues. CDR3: CASSQANRDGYTF. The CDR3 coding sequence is TGTGCCAGCAGCCAAGCCAACAGGGATGGCTACACCTTC.

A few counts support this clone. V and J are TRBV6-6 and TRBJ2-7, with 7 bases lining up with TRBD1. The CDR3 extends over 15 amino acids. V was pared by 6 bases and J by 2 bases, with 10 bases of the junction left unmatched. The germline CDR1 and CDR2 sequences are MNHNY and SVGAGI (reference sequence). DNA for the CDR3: TGTGCCAGCAGCACCCTGGGACAGTATGCCTACGAGCAGTACTTC. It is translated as CASSTLGQYAYEQYF.

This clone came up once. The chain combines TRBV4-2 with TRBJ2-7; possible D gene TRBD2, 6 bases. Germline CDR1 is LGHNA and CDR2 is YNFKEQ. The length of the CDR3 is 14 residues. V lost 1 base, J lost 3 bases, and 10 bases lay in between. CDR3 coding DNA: TGTGCCAGCAGCCAAGCGGGGGTGGGCTACGAGCAGTACTTC. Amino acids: CASSQAGVGYEQYF.

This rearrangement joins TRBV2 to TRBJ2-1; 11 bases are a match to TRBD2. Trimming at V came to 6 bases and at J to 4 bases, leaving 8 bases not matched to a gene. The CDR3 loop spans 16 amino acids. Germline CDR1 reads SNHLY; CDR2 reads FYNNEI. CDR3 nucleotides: TGTGCCAGCAGCTCGGGGACTAGCGGCGTGTACAATGAGCAGTTCTTC. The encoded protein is CASSSGTSGVYNEQFF. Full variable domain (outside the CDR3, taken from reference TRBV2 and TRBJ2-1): EPEVTQTPSHQVTQMGQEVILRCVPISNHLYFYWYRQILGQKVEFLVSFYNNEISEKSEIFDDQFSVERPDGSNFTLKIRSTKLEDSAMYFCASSSGTSGVYNEQFFGPGTRLTVL.

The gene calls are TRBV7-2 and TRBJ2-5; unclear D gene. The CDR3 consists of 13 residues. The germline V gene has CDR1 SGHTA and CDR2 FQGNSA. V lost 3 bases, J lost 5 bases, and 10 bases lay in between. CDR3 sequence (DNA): TGTGCCAGCAGCTTCGGCCGGCGGGAGACCCAGTACTTC. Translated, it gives CASSFGRRETQYF.

The CDR3 protein is CASSSGQTTRAQPQHF. Written as DNA, the CDR3 is TGTGCCAGCAGCTCCGGACAGACCACGAGAGCTCAGCCCCAGCATTTT. The chain uses TRBV7-9 and TRBJ1-5, with D possibly TRBD1 on 6 matching bases. The CDR3 is 16 amino acids. Germline loops: CDR1 SEHNR, CDR2 FQNEAQ (reference sequence). V was trimmed by 4 bases and J by 6 bases, leaving 19 bases between them.

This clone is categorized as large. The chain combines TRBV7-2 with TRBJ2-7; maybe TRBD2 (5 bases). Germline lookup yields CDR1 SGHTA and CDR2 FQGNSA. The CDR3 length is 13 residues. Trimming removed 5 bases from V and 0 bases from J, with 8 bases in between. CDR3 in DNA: TGTGCCAGCAGCGCGGGCCCCTCCTACGAGCAGTACTTC. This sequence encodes CASSAGPSYEQYF.

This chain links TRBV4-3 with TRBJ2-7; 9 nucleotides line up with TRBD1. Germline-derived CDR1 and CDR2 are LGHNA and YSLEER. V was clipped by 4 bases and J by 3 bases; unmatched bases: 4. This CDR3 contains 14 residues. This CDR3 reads CASSLRTGVYEQYF. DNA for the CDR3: TGCGCCAGCAGCCTGCGGACAGGGGTCTACGAGCAGTACTTC.

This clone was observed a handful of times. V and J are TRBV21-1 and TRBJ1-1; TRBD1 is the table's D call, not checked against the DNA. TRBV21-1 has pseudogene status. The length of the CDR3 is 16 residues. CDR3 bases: TGTGCCAGCAGCCGTGACAGGGGGCTGGGGAACACTGAAGCTTTCTTT. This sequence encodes CASSRDRGLGNTEAFF.

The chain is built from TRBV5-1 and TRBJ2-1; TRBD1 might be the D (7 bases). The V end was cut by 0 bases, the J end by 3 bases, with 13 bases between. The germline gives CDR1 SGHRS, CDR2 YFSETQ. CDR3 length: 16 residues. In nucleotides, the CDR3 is TGCGCCAGCAGCTTGGACAGGGGAGGCCGCTACAATGAGCAGTTCTTC. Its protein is CASSLDRGGRYNEQFF.

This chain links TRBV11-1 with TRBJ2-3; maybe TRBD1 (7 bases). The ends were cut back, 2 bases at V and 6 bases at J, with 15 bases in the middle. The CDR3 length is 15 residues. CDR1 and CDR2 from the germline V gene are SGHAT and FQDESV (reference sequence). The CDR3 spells CASSLNPGGSDTQYF. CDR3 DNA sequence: TGTGCCAGCAGCTTAAATCCAGGGGGGTCGGATACGCAGTATTTT.

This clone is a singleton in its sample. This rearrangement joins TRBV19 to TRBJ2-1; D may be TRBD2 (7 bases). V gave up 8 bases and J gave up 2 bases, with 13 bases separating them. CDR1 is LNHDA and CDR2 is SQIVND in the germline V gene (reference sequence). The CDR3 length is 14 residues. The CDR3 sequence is CASQGGAAYNEQFF. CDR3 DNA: TGTGCCAGTCAAGGGGGGGCCGCCTACAATGAGCAGTTCTTC.

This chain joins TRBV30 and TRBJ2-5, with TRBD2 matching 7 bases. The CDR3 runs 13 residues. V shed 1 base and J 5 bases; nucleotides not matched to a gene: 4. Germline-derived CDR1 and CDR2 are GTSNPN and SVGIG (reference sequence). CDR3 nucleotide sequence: TGTGCCTGGAGTGCCGGGGAGGGGGAGACCCAGTACTTC. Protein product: CAWSAGEGETQYF.

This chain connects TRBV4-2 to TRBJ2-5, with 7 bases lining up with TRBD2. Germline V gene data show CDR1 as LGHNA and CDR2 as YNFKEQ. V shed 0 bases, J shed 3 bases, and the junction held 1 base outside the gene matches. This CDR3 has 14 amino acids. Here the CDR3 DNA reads TGTGCCAGCAGCCAAGAAACTAGCGAAGAGACCCAGTACTTC. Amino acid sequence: CASSQETSEETQYF.

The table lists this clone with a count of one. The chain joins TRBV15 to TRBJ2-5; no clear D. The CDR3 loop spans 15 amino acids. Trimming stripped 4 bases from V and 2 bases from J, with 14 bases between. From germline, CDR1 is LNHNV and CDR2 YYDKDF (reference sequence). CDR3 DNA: TGTGCCACCAGCAACATTGGGCGAGAACAAGAGACCCAGTACTTC. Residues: CATSNIGREQETQYF.

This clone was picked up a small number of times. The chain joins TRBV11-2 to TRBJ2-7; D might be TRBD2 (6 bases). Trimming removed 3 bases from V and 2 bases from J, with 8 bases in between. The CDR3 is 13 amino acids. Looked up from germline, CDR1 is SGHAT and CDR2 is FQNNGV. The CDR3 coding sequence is TGTGCCAGCAGCTTGCGACTAGCCTACGAGCAGTACTTC. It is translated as CASSLRLAYEQYF.

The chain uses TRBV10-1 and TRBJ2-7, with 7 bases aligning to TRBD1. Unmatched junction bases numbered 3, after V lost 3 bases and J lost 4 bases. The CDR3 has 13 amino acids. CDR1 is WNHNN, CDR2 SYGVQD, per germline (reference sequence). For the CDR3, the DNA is TGCGCCAGCAGTGACGGCAGGGGGTACGAGCAGTACTTC. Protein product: CASSDGRGYEQYF.

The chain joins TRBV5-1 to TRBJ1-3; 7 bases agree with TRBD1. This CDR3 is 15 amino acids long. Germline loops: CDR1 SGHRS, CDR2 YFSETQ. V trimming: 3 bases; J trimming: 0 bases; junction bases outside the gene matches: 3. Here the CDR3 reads CASSSTGDSGNTIYF. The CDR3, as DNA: TGCGCCAGCAGCTCAACAGGGGACTCTGGAAACACCATATATTTT.

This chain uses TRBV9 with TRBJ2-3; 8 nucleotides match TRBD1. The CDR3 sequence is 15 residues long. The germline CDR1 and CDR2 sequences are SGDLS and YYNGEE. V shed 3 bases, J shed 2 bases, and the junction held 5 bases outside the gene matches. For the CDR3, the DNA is TGTGCCAGCAGCGCTTACAGGGGGGTCACAGATACGCAGTATTTT. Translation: CASSAYRGVTDTQYF.

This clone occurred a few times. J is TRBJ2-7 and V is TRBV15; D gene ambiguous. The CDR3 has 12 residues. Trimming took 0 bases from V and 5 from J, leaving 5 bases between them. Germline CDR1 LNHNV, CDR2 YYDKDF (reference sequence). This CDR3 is CATSRDEDEQYF. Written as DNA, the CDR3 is TGTGCCACCAGCAGAGATGAGGACGAGCAGTACTTC.